The T cell receptor beta chain under discussion was sequenced for a study of cytomegalovirus exposure and HLA in healthy donors. For the study at large: The 95 to 150 validation repertoires were produced on the same platform as the approximately 620 repertoires of the first cohort. This was reported in a later analysis.

Repertoires were generated with immunoSEQ multiplex PCR, while TCRdb's copy carries only in-frame clones and drops some. The sample gives under 80,000 clones, 89% of which show up once; 0.95% to 1.5% is in the top ten. Study conclusions and caveats: The TCR clusters that emerged in the first cohort tended, a later analysis found, to co-occur in the 120 validation repertoires. Both high specificity and high sensitivity reportedly marked the classifier's diagnosis of cytomegalovirus status.

Comment on this clone: What it recognizes is unknown.

V was pared by 5 bases and J by 4 bases, with 17 bases between. In germline, CDR1 is SGHNT, CDR2 YENEEA. The CDR3 contains 15 residues. The genes are TRBV11-3 and TRBJ2-5; no clear D. The sequence was obtained from a woman under 30 in good health and CMV-seronegative. The sequencing sample was made of PBMCs. CDR3 nucleotide sequence: TGTGCCAGCAGCCCCGGAGTGGGTTTAACAGAGACCCAGTACTTC. Translating it yields CASSPGVGLTETQYF.